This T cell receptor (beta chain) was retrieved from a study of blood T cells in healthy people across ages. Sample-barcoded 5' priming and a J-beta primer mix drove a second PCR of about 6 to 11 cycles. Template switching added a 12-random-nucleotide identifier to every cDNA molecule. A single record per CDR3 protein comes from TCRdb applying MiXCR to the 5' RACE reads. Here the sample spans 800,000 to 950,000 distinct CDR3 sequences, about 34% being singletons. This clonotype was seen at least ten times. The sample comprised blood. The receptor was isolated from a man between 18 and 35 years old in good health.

CDR3: CASSSGLDPSDTQYF. The CDR3 DNA is TGCGCCAGCAGCTCGGGCCTAGACCCATCAGATACGCAGTATTTT. J is TRBJ2-3 and V is TRBV5-1; no clear D. Trimming stripped 3 bases from V and 4 bases from J, with 15 bases between. Germline V gene data show CDR1 as SGHRS and CDR2 as YFSETQ. The CDR3 runs 15 residues. Together with reference TRBV5-1 and TRBJ2-3, the CDR3 gives the full variable domain: KAGVTQTPRYLIKTRGQQVTLSCSPISGHRSVSWYQQTPGQGLQFLFEYFSETQRNKGNFPGRFSGRQFSNSRSEMNVSTLELGDSALYLCASSSGLDPSDTQYFGPGTRLTVL.